This entry lists 10 T cell receptor beta chains sequenced from one sample in a study of T-cell reconstitution after alpha-beta-depleted transplantation in children. The TCRbeta library was prepared with unique molecular identifiers. TCRdb recomputed calls from the PCR reads with MiXCR, one row per CDR3 protein. The sample consists of approximately 500,000 distinct CDR3 sequences, 8% to 11% of them appearing once. This material consisted of PBMCs, taken before TCRalphabeta/CD19-depleted stem cell transplant. All receptors derive from a child aged 2-9 years with inherited bone marrow failure, due to receive a stem cell transplant.

The sample holds many counts of this clonotype. This chain uses TRBV29-1 with TRBJ1-4, with D unclear. CDR3 length: 12 amino acids. V lost 7 bases and J lost 0, with 6 bases in between. Germline-derived CDR1 and CDR2 are SQVTM and ANQGSEA. In DNA form, the CDR3 reads TGCAGCGGCGGGACAACTAATGAAAAACTGTTTTTT. It encodes CSGGTTNEKLFF. Supplemented by reference TRBV29-1 and TRBJ1-4, the full variable domain reads SAVISQKPSRDICQRGTSLTIQCQVDSQVTMMFWYRQQPGQSLTLIATANQGSEATYESGFVIDKFPISRPNLTFSTLTVSNMSPEDSSIYLCSGGTTNEKLFFGSGTQLSVL.

This clonotype occurred a few times. This may be a read error, as it is one base from a much larger clone. The chain couples TRBV12-3 or TRBV12-4 to TRBJ2-5; weak D call: TRBD1 (5 bases). Trimming shortened V by 3 bases and J by 5 bases, and 7 bases separated the two germline ends. This CDR3 has 12 amino acids. CDR3 protein: CASSFRAETQYF. CDR3 bases: TGTGCCAGCAGTTTCAGGGCGGAGACCCAGTACTTC.

This clonotype was counted ten times or more. This chain connects TRBV20-1 to TRBJ2-1, with D possibly matching TRBD2 (6 bases). Per the germline V gene, CDR1 is DFQATT and CDR2 is SNEGSKA (reference sequence). The CDR3 has 13 amino acids. V dropped 6 bases and J dropped 10 bases, with 19 bases sitting between them. This CDR3 reads CSAPTQGREEQFF. Here the CDR3 DNA reads TGCAGTGCACCGACCCAAGGCCGGGAGGAGCAGTTCTTC.

This clonotype appeared a single time. The chain couples TRBV7-2 to TRBJ2-1, with no clear D. From germline, CDR1 is SGHTA and CDR2 FQGNSA. The CDR3 contains 14 residues. V lost 2 bases, J lost 8 bases, and 13 bases lay in between. The CDR3 nucleotides are TGTGCCAGCAGCTTATATCTCCCAGGCGATGAGCAGTTCTTC. This translates into CASSLYLPGDEQFF.

This clonotype was seen a handful of times. V and J are TRBV2 and TRBJ2-1; TRBD2 agrees at 9 bases. The germline gives CDR1 SNHLY, CDR2 FYNNEI. V lost 7 bases to trimming and J lost 4 bases; unmatched junction nucleotides: 8. The CDR3 has 15 amino acids. The CDR3 is CASKSSSGGYNEQFF. The CDR3 DNA reads as TGTGCCAGCAAATCGAGTAGCGGGGGATACAATGAGCAGTTCTTC. The full variable domain, completed using reference TRBV2 and TRBJ2-1, is EPEVTQTPSHQVTQMGQEVILRCVPISNHLYFYWYRQILGQKVEFLVSFYNNEISEKSEIFDDQFSVERPDGSNFTLKIRSTKLEDSAMYFCASKSSSGGYNEQFFGPGTRLTVL.

The sample holds a few counts of this clonotype. The CDR3 DNA is TGTGCCAGCAGCCCCCGTGAGGTAGCGGGGACTAGCACAGATACGCAGTATTTT. Its protein is CASSPREVAGTSTDTQYF. The J gene is TRBJ2-3, the V gene TRBV12-3 or TRBV12-4, with 8 bases matching TRBD2. V shed 6 bases, J shed 0 bases, and the junction held 14 bases outside the gene matches. The CDR3 length is 18 residues.

The chain carries TRBV7-6 and TRBJ1-2; D unresolved. The CDR3 is 15 amino acids. Germline V lookup: CDR1 SGHVS, CDR2 FNYEAQ. V was trimmed by 1 base and J by 4 bases, leaving 13 bases between them. The CDR3 nucleotides read TGTGCCAGCAGCTTAGAGCGGGGTAGTATCTATGGCTACACCTTC. Amino acid sequence: CASSLERGSIYGYTF.

The sample holds many counts of this clonotype. The gene calls are TRBV7-9 and TRBJ1-1; D remains ambiguous. Trimming took 2 bases from V and 0 from J, leaving 7 bases between them. The germline V gene has CDR1 SEHNR and CDR2 FQNEAQ (reference sequence). This CDR3 comprises 14 residues. CDR3 sequence: CASSLLNMNTEAFF. Written as DNA, the CDR3 is TGTGCCAGCAGCTTACTTAACATGAACACTGAAGCTTTCTTT.

The J gene is TRBJ1-5, the V gene TRBV12-3 or TRBV12-4; 7 bases agree with TRBD1. The V and J ends lost 4 bases and 11 bases, in that order; junction bases with no gene match: 14. This CDR3 spans 15 amino acids. The CDR3 DNA sequence: TGTGCCAGCAGTTCTACTTGGACAGGCCCCCGAGCCCAGCATTTT. Encoded protein: CASSSTWTGPRAQHF.

This clonotype was seen a handful of times. This sequence joins TRBV5-1 and TRBJ2-7; 10 bases line up with TRBD1. Looked up from germline, CDR1 is SGHRS and CDR2 is YFSETQ. This CDR3 has 18 residues. Trimming took 5 bases from V and 2 from J; bases not matched to a gene: 16. The chain's CDR3 is CASSRGTGAWRETYEQYF. The CDR3 DNA sequence: TGCGCCAGCAGTCGCGGGACAGGGGCTTGGCGGGAGACCTACGAGCAGTACTTC.